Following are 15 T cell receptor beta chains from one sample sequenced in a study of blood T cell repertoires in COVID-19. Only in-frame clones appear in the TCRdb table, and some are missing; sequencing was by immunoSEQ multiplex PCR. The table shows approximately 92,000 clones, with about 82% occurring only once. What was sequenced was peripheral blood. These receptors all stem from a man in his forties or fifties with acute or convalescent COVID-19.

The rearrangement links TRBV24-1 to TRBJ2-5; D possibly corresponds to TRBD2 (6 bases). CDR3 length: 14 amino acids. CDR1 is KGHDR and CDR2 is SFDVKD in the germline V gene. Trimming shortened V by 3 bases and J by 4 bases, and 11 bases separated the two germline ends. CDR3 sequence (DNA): TGTGCCACCAGTGATGCCAGGAGGGCAGAGACCCAGTACTTC. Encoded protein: CATSDARRAETQYF.

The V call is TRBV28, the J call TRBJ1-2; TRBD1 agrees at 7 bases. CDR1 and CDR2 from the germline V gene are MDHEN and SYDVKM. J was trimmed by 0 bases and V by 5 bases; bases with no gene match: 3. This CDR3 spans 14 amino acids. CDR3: CASSPGGSNYGYTF. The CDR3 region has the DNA TGTGCCAGCAGTCCAGGGGGTTCTAACTATGGCTACACCTTC.

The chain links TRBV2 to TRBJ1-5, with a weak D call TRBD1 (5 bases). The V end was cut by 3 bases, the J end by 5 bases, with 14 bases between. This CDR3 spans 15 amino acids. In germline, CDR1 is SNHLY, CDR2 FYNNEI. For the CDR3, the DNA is TGTGCCAGCAGTGACGGTGGACAAGTTTATCAGCCCCAGCATTTT. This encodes CASSDGGQVYQPQHF. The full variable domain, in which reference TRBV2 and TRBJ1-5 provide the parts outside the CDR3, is EPEVTQTPSHQVTQMGQEVILRCVPISNHLYFYWYRQILGQKVEFLVSFYNNEISEKSEIFDDQFSVERPDGSNFTLKIRSTKLEDSAMYFCASSDGGQVYQPQHFGDGTRLSIL.

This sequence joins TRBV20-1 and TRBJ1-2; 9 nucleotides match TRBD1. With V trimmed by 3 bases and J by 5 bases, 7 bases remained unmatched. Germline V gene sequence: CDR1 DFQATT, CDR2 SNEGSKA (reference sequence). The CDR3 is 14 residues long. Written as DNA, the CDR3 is TGCAGTGCTAGTAGCGGACAGGGGTGGTATGGCTACACCTTC. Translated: CSASSGQGWYGYTF.

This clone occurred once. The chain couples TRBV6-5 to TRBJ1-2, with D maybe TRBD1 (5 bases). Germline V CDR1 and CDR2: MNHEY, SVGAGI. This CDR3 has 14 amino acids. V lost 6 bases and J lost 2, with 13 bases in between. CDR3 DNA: TGTGCCAGCAGCACAGGAGGAGGGAACTATGGCTACACCTTC. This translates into CASSTGGGNYGYTF.

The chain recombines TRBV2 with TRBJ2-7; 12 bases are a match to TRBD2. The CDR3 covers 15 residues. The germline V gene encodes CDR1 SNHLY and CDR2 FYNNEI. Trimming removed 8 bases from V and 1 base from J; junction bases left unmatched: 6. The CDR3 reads CASLVGLAGSYEQYF. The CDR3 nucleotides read TGTGCCAGCCTAGTTGGACTAGCGGGGTCCTACGAGCAGTACTTC.

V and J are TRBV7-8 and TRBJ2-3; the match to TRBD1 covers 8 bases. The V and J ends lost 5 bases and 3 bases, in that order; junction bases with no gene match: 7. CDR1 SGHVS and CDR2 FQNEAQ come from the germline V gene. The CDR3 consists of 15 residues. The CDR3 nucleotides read TGTGCCAGCAGCCAACGCAGGGGGCTTACAGATACGCAGTATTTT. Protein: CASSQRRGLTDTQYF.

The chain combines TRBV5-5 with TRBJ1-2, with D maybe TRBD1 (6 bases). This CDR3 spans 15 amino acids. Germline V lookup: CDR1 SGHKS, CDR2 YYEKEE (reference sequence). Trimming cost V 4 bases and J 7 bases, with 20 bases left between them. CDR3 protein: CASSPGAGERGGYTF. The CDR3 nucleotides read TGTGCCAGCAGCCCTGGCGCAGGGGAAAGGGGTGGCTACACCTTC.

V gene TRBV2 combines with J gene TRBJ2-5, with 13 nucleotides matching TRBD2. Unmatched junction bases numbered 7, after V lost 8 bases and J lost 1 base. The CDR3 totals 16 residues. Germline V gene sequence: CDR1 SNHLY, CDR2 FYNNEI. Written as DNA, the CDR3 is TGTGCCAGCTCGGGACTAGCGGGGTATAGCCAAGAGACCCAGTACTTC. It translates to CASSGLAGYSQETQYF.

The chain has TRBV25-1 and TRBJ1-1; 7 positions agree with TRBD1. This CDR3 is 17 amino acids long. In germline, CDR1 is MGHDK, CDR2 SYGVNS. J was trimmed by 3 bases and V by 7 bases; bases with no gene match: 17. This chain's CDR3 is CASTIDRVRQGDTEAFF. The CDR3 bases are TGTGCCAGCACCATTGACAGGGTGCGCCAGGGGGACACTGAAGCTTTCTTT.

As DNA, the CDR3 is TGTGCCAGCGGACTAGCGGGATCCTACGAGCAGTACTTC. Protein product: CASGLAGSYEQYF. The chain couples TRBV19 to TRBJ2-7; 12 nucleotides line up with TRBD2. The length of the CDR3 is 13 residues. The V gene end was trimmed by 9 bases and the J gene end by 1 base; junction bases not matched to a gene: 1. Germline lookup yields CDR1 LNHDA and CDR2 SQIVND (reference sequence). The full variable domain, in which reference TRBV19 and TRBJ2-7 provide the parts outside the CDR3, is DGGITQSPKYLFRKEGQNVTLSCEQNLNHDAMYWYRQDPGQGLRLIYYSQIVNDFQKGDIAEGYSVSREKKESFPLTVTSAQKNPTAFYLCASGLAGSYEQYFGPGTRLTVT.

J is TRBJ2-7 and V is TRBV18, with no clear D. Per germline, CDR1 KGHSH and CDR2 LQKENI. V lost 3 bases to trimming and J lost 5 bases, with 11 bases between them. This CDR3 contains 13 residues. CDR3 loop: CASSPSPTHEQYF. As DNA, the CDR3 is TGTGCCAGCTCACCCTCCCCGACTCACGAGCAGTACTTC.

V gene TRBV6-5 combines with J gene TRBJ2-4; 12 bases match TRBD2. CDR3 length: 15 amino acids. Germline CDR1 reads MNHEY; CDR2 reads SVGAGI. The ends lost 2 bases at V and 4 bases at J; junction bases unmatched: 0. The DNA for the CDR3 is TGTGCCAGCAGTTACGGACTAGCGGGGAAAAACATTCAGTACTTC. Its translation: CASSYGLAGKNIQYF.

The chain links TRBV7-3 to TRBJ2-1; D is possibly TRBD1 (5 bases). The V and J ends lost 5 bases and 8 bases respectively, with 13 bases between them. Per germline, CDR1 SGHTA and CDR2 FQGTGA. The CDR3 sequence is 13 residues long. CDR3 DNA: TGTGCCAGCAGCCCCTTAGGGGCCTATGAGCAGTTCTTC. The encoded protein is CASSPLGAYEQFF.

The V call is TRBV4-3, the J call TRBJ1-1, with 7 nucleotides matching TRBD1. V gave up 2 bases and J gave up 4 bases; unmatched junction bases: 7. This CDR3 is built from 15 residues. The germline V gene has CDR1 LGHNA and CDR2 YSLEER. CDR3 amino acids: CASSQSTGVITEAFF. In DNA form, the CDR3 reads TGCGCCAGCAGCCAATCTACAGGGGTGATCACTGAAGCTTTCTTT.